A single sample is the source of the 25 T cell receptor beta chains below, sequenced in a study of beta chain features in type 1 diabetes. Regarding the study as a whole: Among patients with Type 1 diabetes, TCRB CDR3s were moderately but significantly shorter in every one of the four CD4+ subsets.

These TCRs are of unknown antigen specificity. TCRB transcripts that were expressed got sequenced, as all of the isolated RNA had been reverse transcribed. TCRdb's copy holds only in-frame clones and misses some; the assay was immunoSEQ multiplex PCR. The sample lists around 250,000 clones, about 14% occurring once. The sequencing sample was made of naive CD4+ T cells from blood. Source of these receptors: a man aged 25-45 years with type 1 diabetes.

A few counts support this clone. The chain recombines TRBV11-2 with TRBJ1-2; 11 nucleotides match TRBD1. The V segment lost 0 bases and the J segment 8 bases; nucleotides outside the gene matches: 5. The germline V gene has CDR1 SGHAT and CDR2 FQNNGV. This CDR3 is 15 amino acids long. The CDR3 loop reads CASSLDPRDRGGYTF. The CDR3 DNA is TGTGCCAGCAGCTTAGATCCCCGGGACAGGGGGGGCTACACCTTC.

The V and J genes are TRBV6-6 and TRBJ2-1; TRBD1 matches 11 bases. Germline trimming cut 2 bases from V and 7 bases from J; bases unmatched to any gene: 7. CDR1 is MNHNY and CDR2 is SVGAGI in the germline V gene (reference sequence). The CDR3 has 16 residues. CDR3 nucleotides: TGTGCCAGCAGTTACCGGACAGGGGGCACGTGGAATGAGCAGTTCTTC. Translation gives CASSYRTGGTWNEQFF.

The chain uses TRBV7-9 and TRBJ2-3; 10 bases are shared with TRBD1. This CDR3 has 15 residues. V lost 7 bases and J lost 6; bases outside the gene matches: 10. Germline assignment: CDR1 SEHNR and CDR2 FQNEAQ (reference sequence). CDR3 sequence: CASNLWDRGPDTQYF. CDR3 coding DNA: TGTGCCAGCAACCTATGGGACAGGGGACCTGATACGCAGTATTTT.

This clone was counted between two and nine times. The chain joins TRBV7-2 to TRBJ2-7; 9 nucleotides agree with TRBD1. CDR1 and CDR2 from the germline V gene are SGHTA and FQGNSA. This CDR3 is built from 16 residues. Germline trimming cut 5 bases from V and 3 bases from J; bases unmatched to any gene: 11. Here the CDR3 DNA reads TGTGCCAGCAGCCCGAGTCGGGACAGGGCAGTCTACGAGCAGTACTTC. This codes for CASSPSRDRAVYEQYF.

The chain is built from TRBV7-2 and TRBJ2-3, with D possibly matching TRBD2 (5 bases). Germline V gene data show CDR1 as SGHTA and CDR2 as FQGNSA. This CDR3 region has 16 residues. Trimming stripped 1 base from V and 6 bases from J, with 17 bases between. CDR3 sequence: CASSLGPHGRGDTQYF. The CDR3 coding sequence is TGTGCCAGCAGCTTAGGACCTCATGGGCGAGGGGATACGCAGTATTTT.

Only a few counts were recorded for this clone. This chain links TRBV10-3 with TRBJ2-5, with 7 bases matching TRBD1. Per germline, CDR1 ENHRY and CDR2 SYGVKD. The CDR3 has 12 amino acids. Trimming removed 10 bases from V and 3 bases from J; junction bases left unmatched: 5. The DNA for the CDR3 is TGTGCCACGACAGGGCCCAAAGAGACCCAGTACTTC. Protein sequence: CATTGPKETQYF.

The V and J genes are TRBV29-1 and TRBJ2-3; D gene unclear. V lost 5 bases, J lost 4 bases, and 10 bases lay in between. Germline CDR1 is SQVTM and CDR2 is ANQGSEA. The CDR3 is 12 amino acids. CDR3 nucleotide sequence: TGCAGCGTTCTACCTTTGGCAGATACGCAGTATTTT. The encoded protein is CSVLPLADTQYF.

This chain connects TRBV11-2 to TRBJ2-7; tentatively, D is TRBD2 (6 bases). Germline V lookup: CDR1 SGHAT, CDR2 FQNNGV. The CDR3 contains 13 residues. The CDR3 nucleotides read TGTGCTGGGCTAGCGCAGGGCTCCTACGAGCAGTACTTC. Amino acids: CAGLAQGSYEQYF.

In its sample, this clone was seen a few times. The chain carries TRBV6-1 and TRBJ1-5; D possibly corresponds to TRBD1 (6 bases). The CDR3 contains 13 residues. Trimming cost V 6 bases and J 4 bases, with 10 bases left between them. Germline V gives CDR1 MNHNS, CDR2 SASEGT. The CDR3 bases are TGTGCCAGCAGGGAGACAGGTAATCAGCCCCAGCATTTT. This sequence encodes CASRETGNQPQHF.

This clone showed up just a few times. The rearrangement joins TRBV19 to TRBJ2-7; the match to TRBD1 covers 7 bases. The germline V gene has CDR1 LNHDA and CDR2 SQIVND (reference sequence). CDR3 size: 13 residues. Unmatched junction bases numbered 4, after V lost 4 bases and J lost 4 bases. This CDR3 reads CASSRQQGYEQYF. CDR3 coding DNA: TGTGCCAGTAGTAGACAACAGGGGTACGAGCAGTACTTC.

A few counts support this clone. The chain is built from TRBV27 and TRBJ2-2; 8 nucleotides match TRBD2. CDR1 is MNHEY and CDR2 is SMNVEV in the germline V gene (reference sequence). V lost 4 bases and J lost 4; bases outside the gene matches: 14. CDR3 length: 18 residues. The DNA for the CDR3 is TGTGCCAGCAGTTCGCTTACCCTGAGCGGGGGCATCACCGGGGAGCTGTTTTTT. Protein sequence: CASSSLTLSGGITGELFF.

CDR3 amino acids: CASSSGLVGTGELFF. CDR3 DNA sequence: TGTGCCAGCAGCTCGGGACTAGTCGGCACCGGGGAGCTGTTTTTT. The rearrangement uses TRBV11-2 and TRBJ2-2, with 8 bases identical to TRBD2. The CDR3 covers 15 residues. Per the germline V gene, CDR1 is SGHAT and CDR2 is FQNNGV. Trimming took 4 bases from V and 4 from J; bases not matched to a gene: 5.

This chain joins TRBV9 and TRBJ2-5, with D perhaps TRBD1 (6 bases). Trimming took 0 bases from V and 1 from J, leaving 7 bases between them. The V gene's germline CDR1 is SGDLS and CDR2 YYNGEE. CDR3 length equals 14 residues. Written as DNA, the CDR3 is TGTGCCAGCAGCGTAGGAGGGGGCCAAGAGACCCAGTACTTC. Amino acid sequence: CASSVGGGQETQYF. The full variable domain, its missing parts supplied by reference TRBV9 and TRBJ2-5, is DSGVTQTPKHLITATGQRVTLRCSPRSGDLSVYWYQQSLDQGLQFLIQYYNGEERAKGNILERFSAQQFPDLHSELNLSSLELGDSALYFCASSVGGGQETQYFGPGTRLLVL.

In its sample, this clone was seen a few times. The V gene is TRBV6-6, the J gene TRBJ2-7, with D possibly TRBD1 on 6 matching bases. The germline V gene has CDR1 MNHNY and CDR2 SVGAGI (reference sequence). This CDR3 is 14 amino acids long. Trimming left V 2 bases short and J 4 bases short, with 12 bases between. CDR3 in amino acids: CASSYGTGKYEQYF. Here the CDR3 DNA reads TGTGCCAGCAGTTACGGAACAGGGAAGTACGAGCAGTACTTC.

The sample holds a few counts of this clone. CDR3 in DNA: TGTGCCAGCAGTAACCTAGCGGATTCCACAGATACGCAGTATTTT. Translating it yields CASSNLADSTDTQYF. This chain joins TRBV25-1 and TRBJ2-3, with TRBD2 matching 7 bases. The CDR3 consists of 15 residues. The V gene end was trimmed by 5 bases and the J gene end by 2 bases; junction bases not matched to a gene: 7. Per the germline V gene, CDR1 is MGHDK and CDR2 is SYGVNS.

The chain links TRBV5-6 to TRBJ1-1; tentatively, D is TRBD1 (5 bases). Trimming stripped 5 bases from V and 1 base from J, with 15 bases between. The germline gives CDR1 SGHDT, CDR2 YYEEEE. The CDR3 totals 15 residues. CDR3 in DNA: TGTGCCAGCAGGGACACAACTGGACCGAACACTGAAGCTTTCTTT. This sequence encodes CASRDTTGPNTEAFF.

This clone was observed a few times. The rearrangement links TRBV15 to TRBJ2-5; 10 bases fit TRBD2. The CDR3 extends over 16 amino acids. Germline CDR1 reads LNHNV; CDR2 reads YYDKDF (reference sequence). V lost 1 base to trimming and J lost 1 base; unmatched junction nucleotides: 3. The CDR3 here is CATSRALAGTQETQYF. DNA for the CDR3: TGTGCCACCAGCAGAGCACTAGCGGGAACCCAAGAGACCCAGTACTTC.

In its sample, this clone was seen a few times. The chain employs TRBV6-5 and TRBJ1-1; D gene unclear. The CDR3 length is 11 residues. The germline V and J ends were trimmed by 4 bases and 10 bases, with 10 bases remaining between them. Germline-derived CDR1 and CDR2 are MNHEY and SVGAGI. The CDR3: CASSSLGVAFF. The CDR3 region has the DNA TGTGCCAGCAGTTCACTCGGGGTAGCTTTCTTT.

The chain employs TRBV5-4 and TRBJ2-7, with 10 bases identical to TRBD2. The J segment lost 3 bases and the V segment lost 4 bases, leaving 7 bases of the junction unmatched. CDR1 is SGHNT, CDR2 YYREEE, per germline (reference sequence). This CDR3 is built from 15 residues. The chain's CDR3 is CASSLEAGGHYEQYF. The CDR3 bases are TGTGCCAGCAGCCTCGAAGCGGGAGGGCACTACGAGCAGTACTTC.

V usage is TRBV5-4 and J usage is TRBJ2-3; D unresolved. V was cut by 2 bases and J by 6 bases, with 16 bases left in between. Per germline, CDR1 SGHNT and CDR2 YYREEE (reference sequence). This CDR3 region has 15 residues. The chain's CDR3 is CASSFSVASSDTQYF. In nucleotides, the CDR3 is TGTGCCAGCAGCTTTTCCGTGGCTAGTAGTGATACGCAGTATTTT.

This chain links TRBV27 with TRBJ1-4, with D unclear. This CDR3 region has 13 residues. The V gene's germline CDR1 is MNHEY and CDR2 SMNVEV (reference sequence). Trimming removed 3 bases at V and 7 bases at J, with 9 bases between. CDR3 amino acids: CASSFRRGEKLFF. As DNA, the CDR3 is TGTGCCAGCAGTTTCCGCCGGGGTGAAAAACTGTTTTTT.

A remark on this clone: The same CDR3 can be traced to other DNA sequences in this sample. This chain uses TRBV7-2 with TRBJ1-5, with a weak D call TRBD1 (6 bases). The ends were cut back, 5 bases at V and 1 base at J, with 12 bases in the middle. CDR3 size: 15 residues. Germline lookup yields CDR1 SGHTA and CDR2 FQGNSA. CDR3 protein: CASSAGGASNQPQHF. The CDR3 DNA reads as TGTGCCAGCAGCGCGGGGGGCGCGAGCAATCAGCCCCAGCATTTT.

This chain connects TRBV19 to TRBJ2-7; TRBD2 aligns across 7 bases. The CDR3 contains 18 residues. Germline lookup yields CDR1 LNHDA and CDR2 SQIVND (reference sequence). V shed 1 base and J 2 bases; nucleotides not matched to a gene: 14. The CDR3 bases are TGTGCCAGTAGTATAGCTCAGGACGGGAGGAATAGCCCCTACGAGCAGTACTTC. It specifies CASSIAQDGRNSPYEQYF. The full variable domain, with the rest looked up from reference TRBV19 and TRBJ2-7, is DGGITQSPKYLFRKEGQNVTLSCEQNLNHDAMYWYRQDPGQGLRLIYYSQIVNDFQKGDIAEGYSVSREKKESFPLTVTSAQKNPTAFYLCASSIAQDGRNSPYEQYFGPGTRLTVT.

This clone has a handful of counts. The CDR3 spells CASSSVRDYGYTF. The DNA of the CDR3 is TGTGCCAGCAGTTCGGTCAGGGACTATGGCTACACCTTC. The chain couples TRBV27 to TRBJ1-2; tentatively, D is TRBD1 (5 bases). The CDR3 is 13 amino acids. V lost 4 bases, J lost 3 bases, and 9 bases lay in between. From germline, CDR1 is MNHEY and CDR2 SMNVEV (reference sequence).

The rearrangement joins TRBV5-1 to TRBJ2-7, with a tentative D call TRBD2 (6 bases). The V end lost 7 bases, the J end lost 3 bases, and 14 bases lay between the germline ends. This CDR3 spans 13 amino acids. CDR1 is SGHRS and CDR2 is YFSETQ in the germline V gene. The CDR3 DNA reads as TGCGCCAGCGGGAATGCCGGGGGCTACGAGCAGTACTTC. Residues: CASGNAGGYEQYF.